The 13 T cell receptor beta chains presented below share a single source sample, sequenced in a study of T cells in Graves' hyperthyroidism and ophthalmopathy. Regions amplified from RNA transcripts were the TCR beta CDR3 regions. Researchers ran a first-round RT-PCR on the TCR CDR3 using the HTBI primer set. TCRdb fed the multiplex PCR reads into MiXCR, producing one record per CDR3 protein. The table includes roughly 700,000 distinct CDR3 sequences, 14% detected once. Sequenced sample: blood. These receptors originate from a young woman with Graves' hyperthyroidism.

The chain combines TRBV14 with TRBJ1-6; 8 nucleotides agree with TRBD1. The germline CDR1 and CDR2 sequences are SGHDN and FVKESK. The ends lost 3 bases at V and 9 bases at J; junction bases unmatched: 16. The length of the CDR3 is 18 residues. DNA for the CDR3: TGTGCCAGCAGCCATCCTACAGGGGGTGCAGCCCCATTTTCACCCCTCCACTTT. Protein product: CASSHPTGGAAPFSPLHF.

This clonotype was seen more than once but under ten times. The chain couples TRBV10-3 to TRBJ2-1, with 11 bases lining up with TRBD2. The trim removed 10 bases at V and 8 bases at J, leaving 10 bases unmatched. Germline loops: CDR1 ENHRY, CDR2 SYGVKD. The CDR3 contains 14 residues. For the CDR3, the DNA is TGTGCCACCACCCCCGGGACTAGCGGCTATGAGCAGTTCTTC. This sequence encodes CATTPGTSGYEQFF.

This rearrangement joins TRBV4-1 to TRBJ2-7, with a tentative D call TRBD2 (5 bases). Between the trimmed V and J ends, which lost 2 bases and 0 bases, there was a span of 14 bases. Germline loops: CDR1 MGHRA, CDR2 YSYEKL. This CDR3 contains 16 residues. CDR3 sequence (DNA): TGCGCCAGCAGCCAAATTGTCCAAGGAGGCTCCTACGAGCAGTACTTC. It translates to CASSQIVQGGSYEQYF.

The chain joins TRBV18 to TRBJ2-7; 10 bases fit TRBD2. The ends lost 5 bases at V and 3 bases at J; junction bases unmatched: 4. The CDR3 is 14 amino acids. From germline, CDR1 is KGHSH and CDR2 LQKENI. The CDR3 loop reads CASSRSGRDYEQYF. In DNA form, the CDR3 reads TGTGCCAGCTCAAGAAGCGGGAGGGACTACGAGCAGTACTTC. Full variable domain (missing parts from reference TRBV18 and TRBJ2-7): NAGVMQNPRHLVRRRGQEARLRCSPMKGHSHVYWYRQLPEEGLKFMVYLQKENIIDESGMPKERFSAEFPKEGPSILRIQQVVRGDSAAYFCASSRSGRDYEQYFGPGTRLTVT.

In its sample, this clonotype was seen a few times. This chain joins TRBV7-9 and TRBJ2-4, with TRBD1 identical over 8 bases. Trimming cost V 5 bases and J 0 bases; bases outside gene matches: 21. The CDR3 is made up of 21 amino acids. Germline V gene data show CDR1 as SEHNR and CDR2 as FQNEAQ (reference sequence). CDR3 nucleotide sequence: TGTGCCAGCAGCGCGAGAGCTGGACAGGGTCGTACAACACTAGCCAAAAACATTCAGTACTTC. Protein sequence: CASSARAGQGRTTLAKNIQYF.

This clonotype was found many times. The V and J genes are TRBV12-3 or TRBV12-4 and TRBJ1-5; 9 bases fit TRBD1. V lost 5 bases and J lost 6; bases outside the gene matches: 5. This CDR3 contains 14 residues. The CDR3: CASSVNRGLQPQHF. CDR3 DNA: TGTGCCAGCAGTGTGAACAGGGGGCTTCAGCCCCAGCATTTT.

This clonotype was found many times. The chain joins TRBV6-6 to TRBJ2-1; D is perhaps TRBD2 (6 bases). Trimming cost V 2 bases and J 5 bases, with 13 bases left between them. This CDR3 region has 15 residues. Looked up from germline, CDR1 is MNHNY and CDR2 is SVGAGI (reference sequence). The CDR3 loop is CASSYGAGEHNEQFF. The CDR3 bases are TGTGCCAGCAGTTACGGAGCGGGTGAGCACAATGAGCAGTTCTTC.

The chain joins TRBV7-3 to TRBJ1-6; weak D call: TRBD1 (5 bases). The CDR3 has 15 residues. Trimming cost V 2 bases and J 7 bases, with 12 bases left between them. Germline CDR1 is SGHTA and CDR2 is FQGTGA. CDR3 nucleotide sequence: TGTGCCAGCAGCTTAGGAGGGGTTAGGAATTCACCCCTCCACTTT. Protein: CASSLGGVRNSPLHF.

This clonotype has ten or more counts. The chain links TRBV20-1 to TRBJ2-1; the D gene could be TRBD1 or TRBD2 (6 bases each). Trimming left V 5 bases short and J 3 bases short, with 17 bases between. This CDR3 region has 15 residues. Germline V gene sequence: CDR1 DFQATT, CDR2 SNEGSKA (reference sequence). Here the CDR3 reads CSAAGTGRYYNEQFF. The CDR3 DNA follows: TGCAGTGCTGCAGGTACAGGGAGGTACTACAATGAGCAGTTCTTC.

The V gene is TRBV4-2, the J gene TRBJ2-3; a weak D match, TRBD2 (5 bases). The CDR3 contains 15 residues. Germline V gives CDR1 LGHNA, CDR2 YNFKEQ. Trimming stripped 5 bases from V and 0 bases from J, with 12 bases between. CDR3: CASSGTSLSTDTQYF. The CDR3 bases are TGTGCCAGCAGCGGTACTAGTTTAAGCACAGATACGCAGTATTTT.

V and J are TRBV20-1 and TRBJ2-4, with 7 bases aligning to TRBD2. The CDR3 is made up of 15 amino acids. CDR1 is DFQATT, CDR2 SNEGSKA, per germline (reference sequence). The V segment lost 5 bases and the J segment 0 bases; nucleotides outside the gene matches: 7. CDR3 in DNA: TGCAGTGCTTTTCGCAGCGGGGTAGCCAAAAACATTCAGTACTTC. Protein product: CSAFRSGVAKNIQYF.

The chain carries TRBV30 and TRBJ2-3; D is undetermined. Germline V CDR1 and CDR2: GTSNPN, SVGIG (reference sequence). The CDR3 is 14 amino acids. Between the trimmed V and J ends, which lost 2 bases and 0 bases, there was a span of 9 bases. This CDR3 is CAWSLTPSTDTQYF. The CDR3 DNA reads TGTGCCTGGAGTTTGACCCCTAGCACAGATACGCAGTATTTT.

At least ten counts were recorded for this clonotype. The gene calls are TRBV12-3 or TRBV12-4 and TRBJ1-5; a weak D match, TRBD1 (5 bases). Between the trimmed V and J ends, which lost 4 bases and 5 bases, there was a span of 6 bases. This CDR3 has 12 amino acids. CDR3 residues: CASSWGHQPQHF. The CDR3, as DNA: TGTGCCAGCAGTTGGGGACATCAGCCCCAGCATTTT.